The 30 T cell receptor beta chains presented below share a single source sample, sequenced in a study of T cells in Graves' hyperthyroidism and ophthalmopathy. RNA transcripts yielded amplified TCR beta CDR3 regions. Carried out on the TCR CDR3, a first-round RT-PCR used the HTBI primer set. TCRdb fed the multiplex PCR reads into MiXCR, producing one record per CDR3 protein. The sample has 700,000 or so distinct CDR3 sequences; about 15% are singletons. Material: blood. The receptor source for this set is a man younger than 35 with Graves' hyperthyroidism.

The chain employs TRBV20-1 and TRBJ2-7, with 7 bases lining up with TRBD1. Germline values: CDR1 DFQATT, CDR2 SNEGSKA (reference sequence). The CDR3 consists of 11 residues. V shed 5 bases, J shed 6 bases, and the junction held 4 bases outside the gene matches. CDR3 bases: TGCAGTGCTGACACAGGGGCCGAGCAGTACTTC. It encodes CSADTGAEQYF.

This clonotype was seen at least ten times. The chain joins TRBV27 to TRBJ1-2; D is unresolved. Germline loops: CDR1 MNHEY, CDR2 SMNVEV (reference sequence). V lost 3 bases and J lost 5, with 16 bases in between. CDR3 length: 15 amino acids. For the CDR3, the DNA is TGTGCCAGCAGTTTCAACATGCAAGGTCGGTATGGCTACACCTTC. This sequence encodes CASSFNMQGRYGYTF.

This clonotype was detected only a few times. V gene TRBV24-1 combines with J gene TRBJ2-7; TRBD2 matches at 9 bases. Germline CDR1 KGHDR, CDR2 SFDVKD. The CDR3 contains 17 residues. Trimming cost V 3 bases and J 2 bases; bases outside gene matches: 10. The CDR3: CATSDEAGGPPPYEQYF. The CDR3 DNA reads TGTGCCACCAGTGATGAAGCGGGAGGCCCGCCTCCCTACGAGCAGTACTTC.

This clonotype was seen a handful of times. The chain links TRBV20-1 to TRBJ2-7, with TRBD2 identical over 9 bases. Germline V gene data show CDR1 as DFQATT and CDR2 as SNEGSKA (reference sequence). V lost 5 bases, J lost 2 bases, and 7 bases stayed unmatched. There are 14 residues in the CDR3. DNA for the CDR3: TGCAGTGCTCAGGGGTCTAGCGGGGCCTACGAGCAGTACTTC. Translation gives CSAQGSSGAYEQYF.

This clonotype was counted many times. The chain couples TRBV18 to TRBJ2-4; perhaps TRBD2 as D (6 bases). Germline CDR1 is KGHSH and CDR2 is LQKENI. Trimming cost V 2 bases and J 8 bases, with 16 bases left between them. This CDR3 is built from 15 residues. The CDR3 sequence is CASSPGGGPSDIQYF. CDR3 DNA sequence: TGTGCCAGCTCACCAGGGGGAGGCCCAAGTGACATTCAGTACTTC.

This clonotype was found a few times. The chain carries TRBV4-2 and TRBJ2-3; D is unresolved. V was shortened by 0 bases and J by 6 bases, with 7 bases between the two germline ends. The CDR3 consists of 13 residues. The germline gives CDR1 LGHNA, CDR2 YNFKEQ. CDR3 nucleotides: TGTGCCAGCAGCCAAGATCCCAGGGATACGCAGTATTTT. Translation: CASSQDPRDTQYF.

Many counts were recorded for this clonotype. The chain combines TRBV7-9 with TRBJ1-1; no firm D call. Deletions cut 3 bases from V and 4 bases from J, with 6 bases between. Germline V gene data show CDR1 as SEHNR and CDR2 as FQNEAQ (reference sequence). This CDR3 is 12 amino acids long. CDR3 in amino acids: CASSLGITEAFF. The DNA for the CDR3 is TGTGCCAGCAGCTTGGGCATCACTGAAGCTTTCTTT.

This clonotype was found many times. The rearrangement joins TRBV2 to TRBJ1-5; the D is unclear. Trimming pared 4 bases from V and 2 bases from J, leaving 12 bases between. Germline V CDR1 and CDR2: SNHLY, FYNNEI. This CDR3 spans 15 amino acids. The CDR3 is CASSVQRAGNQPQHF. The CDR3 DNA follows: TGTGCCAGCAGTGTGCAGAGGGCAGGCAATCAGCCCCAGCATTTT.

CDR3 protein: CSAPATGVGYNEQFF. DNA for the CDR3: TGCAGCGCACCCGCCACAGGGGTAGGCTACAATGAGCAGTTCTTC. V and J are TRBV29-1 and TRBJ2-1; TRBD1 matches at 7 bases. Germline CDR1 reads SQVTM; CDR2 reads ANQGSEA. Losses at the gene ends were 7 bases for V and 3 bases for J; bases not matched to a gene: 12. The CDR3 loop spans 15 amino acids.

This clonotype was found many times. V usage is TRBV7-8 and J usage is TRBJ2-1; maybe TRBD1 (6 bases). This CDR3 region has 17 residues. The V and J ends lost 3 bases and 0 bases respectively, with 15 bases between them. Germline V CDR1 and CDR2: SGHVS, FQNEAQ. The CDR3 is CASSFTTGGSSYNEQFF. The DNA for the CDR3 is TGTGCCAGCAGCTTCACGACAGGTGGTAGCTCCTACAATGAGCAGTTCTTC.

This clonotype was observed at least ten times. The chain carries TRBV30 and TRBJ1-3; no reliable D call. The length of the CDR3 is 14 residues. V was clipped by 2 bases and J by 4 bases, with 12 bases between them. Germline-derived CDR1 and CDR2 are GTSNPN and SVGIG (reference sequence). CDR3 bases: TGTGCCTGGAGTCCCGGGCAGGCGGGAAACACCATATATTTT. It is translated as CAWSPGQAGNTIYF.

This clonotype was seen ten or more times. The CDR3 bases are TGTGCCAGCAGCTCTCCTCGGGGAGGGATAGATACGCAGTATTTT. This sequence encodes CASSSPRGGIDTQYF. The chain carries TRBV5-5 and TRBJ2-3, with 7 bases matching TRBD2. After removal of 3 bases from V and 5 bases from J, the junction contained 9 bases not matched to a gene. The CDR3 is made up of 15 amino acids. Germline loops: CDR1 SGHKS, CDR2 YYEKEE (reference sequence).

Many counts were recorded for this clonotype. V gene TRBV20-1 combines with J gene TRBJ1-4, with D possibly TRBD1 on 6 matching bases. The CDR3 covers 14 residues. Trimming pared 6 bases from V and 7 bases from J, leaving 18 bases between. Germline CDR1 DFQATT, CDR2 SNEGSKA (reference sequence). CDR3 coding DNA: TGCAGTGCCCAGAGGGGGGCTTATGGTGAAAAACTGTTTTTT. Translating it yields CSAQRGAYGEKLFF.

This clonotype was seen ten or more times. V usage is TRBV2 and J usage is TRBJ1-4, with 11 bases lining up with TRBD1. CDR1 and CDR2 (germline): SNHLY, FYNNEI. J lost 10 bases, V lost 8 bases, and 18 bases had no gene match. The CDR3 sequence is 17 residues long. The CDR3 nucleotides are TGTGCCAGCTGGGTGAGAGGACAGGGGGCTATAATCGGAAAACTGTTTTTT. The encoded protein is CASWVRGQGAIIGKLFF.

The chain employs TRBV7-9 and TRBJ2-2; 7 bases align to TRBD1. Germline V gene sequence: CDR1 SEHNR, CDR2 FQNEAQ (reference sequence). The CDR3 loop spans 17 amino acids. V was pared by 6 bases and J by 0 bases, with 10 bases of the junction left unmatched. CDR3: CASSPIPGQSNTGELFF. CDR3 nucleotide sequence: TGTGCCAGCAGTCCAATACCGGGACAGTCGAACACCGGGGAGCTGTTTTTT.

The gene calls are TRBV28 and TRBJ2-2; TRBD1 matches 9 bases. The CDR3 is made up of 15 amino acids. Germline CDR1 is MDHEN and CDR2 is SYDVKM. The V segment lost 3 bases and the J segment 7 bases; nucleotides outside the gene matches: 6. The CDR3, as DNA: TGTGCCAGCAGTTTCCCGGGACAGGGTAGCGGGGAGCTGTTTTTT. Its protein product is CASSFPGQGSGELFF.

The chain joins TRBV5-4 to TRBJ1-1; TRBD1 agrees at 7 bases. This CDR3 region has 13 residues. Germline V gives CDR1 SGHNT, CDR2 YYREEE (reference sequence). CDR3 coding DNA: TGTGTAGGGGGCCCCATTGGGAACACTGAAGCTTTCTTT. It yields the protein CVGGPIGNTEAFF.

The J gene is TRBJ2-1, the V gene TRBV3-1; 9 bases line up with TRBD2. Per the germline V gene, CDR1 is LGHDT and CDR2 is YNNKEL (reference sequence). The V segment lost 0 bases and the J segment 4 bases; nucleotides outside the gene matches: 7. The CDR3 is 17 residues long. CDR3 sequence (DNA): TGTGCCAGCAGCCAAGATTGGGCTAGCGGGGAGTACAATGAGCAGTTCTTC. Translated, it gives CASSQDWASGEYNEQFF.

This clonotype was detected ten times or more. The chain links TRBV7-2 to TRBJ2-7; no clear D. The germline V gene has CDR1 SGHTA and CDR2 FQGNSA. The CDR3 runs 14 residues. Trimming shortened V by 3 bases and J by 2 bases, and 11 bases separated the two germline ends. CDR3: CASSFGSVAYEQYF. CDR3 in DNA: TGTGCCAGCAGCTTTGGTAGTGTTGCCTACGAGCAGTACTTC.

On this clonotype: The junction differs from germline at one of its ends, possibly a read error. The CDR3 DNA is TGTGCCAGCAGTTACTCCACCTACGGGCAGTACTTC. Its protein product is CASSYSTYGQYF. The genes are TRBV6-5 and TRBJ2-7; no clear D. Germline V gene lookup returns CDR1 MNHEY and CDR2 SVGAGI. The length of the CDR3 is 12 residues.

This clonotype has just a few counts. This chain uses TRBV6-2 or TRBV6-3 with TRBJ2-1; 13 bases are shared with TRBD2. Germline V gene lookup returns CDR1 MNHEY and CDR2 SVGEGT. The CDR3 loop spans 16 amino acids. J lost 1 base, V lost 6 bases, and 3 bases had no gene match. In nucleotides, the CDR3 is TGTGCCAGCAGGACTAGCGGGAGGCCGTCCTACAATGAGCAGTTCTTC. It specifies CASRTSGRPSYNEQFF.

This clonotype has at least ten counts. V and J are TRBV11-3 and TRBJ2-3; 11 nucleotides align to TRBD2. Trimming took 5 bases from V and 0 from J; bases not matched to a gene: 4. This CDR3 comprises 16 residues. Germline V lookup: CDR1 SGHNT, CDR2 YENEEA. Here the CDR3 reads CASSPGTSGSTDTQYF. The CDR3, as DNA: TGTGCCAGCAGCCCCGGGACTAGCGGAAGCACAGATACGCAGTATTTT.

This clonotype has at least ten counts. V and J are TRBV20-1 and TRBJ2-1, with 9 bases that match TRBD2. V shed 1 base, J shed 7 bases, and the junction held 11 bases outside the gene matches. The CDR3 sequence is 16 residues long. Germline V lookup: CDR1 DFQATT, CDR2 SNEGSKA (reference sequence). The CDR3 region has the DNA TGCAGTGCTAGAGGTGGGGGTAGCGGGAGCGTAAATGAGCAGTTCTTC. It specifies CSARGGGSGSVNEQFF.

This clonotype has only a few counts. This chain joins TRBV19 and TRBJ2-3; D uncertain. Germline-derived CDR1 and CDR2 are LNHDA and SQIVND (reference sequence). CDR3 length equals 13 residues. V lost 4 bases to trimming and J lost 3 bases, with 8 bases between them. The CDR3 sequence: CASSKVPTDTQYF. CDR3 nucleotides: TGTGCCAGTAGTAAGGTCCCGACAGATACGCAGTATTTT.

This rearrangement joins TRBV2 to TRBJ1-4, with 8 bases aligning to TRBD1. This CDR3 contains 14 residues. CDR1 and CDR2 from the germline V gene are SNHLY and FYNNEI. Losses at the gene ends were 3 bases for V and 5 bases for J; bases not matched to a gene: 2. CDR3 coding DNA: TGTGCCAGCAGTGACGACAGGGGAAATGAAAAACTGTTTTTT. Encoded protein: CASSDDRGNEKLFF. The entire variable domain, with the rest obtained from reference TRBV2 and TRBJ1-4, is as follows: EPEVTQTPSHQVTQMGQEVILRCVPISNHLYFYWYRQILGQKVEFLVSFYNNEISEKSEIFDDQFSVERPDGSNFTLKIRSTKLEDSAMYFCASSDDRGNEKLFFGSGTQLSVL.

A few counts support this clonotype. This chain joins TRBV2 and TRBJ1-5; tentatively, D is TRBD1 (6 bases). V was clipped by 8 bases and J by 4 bases, with 18 bases between them. The V gene's germline CDR1 is SNHLY and CDR2 FYNNEI. The CDR3 totals 15 residues. CDR3 region: CASSGGLLGNQPQHF. The CDR3 DNA reads as TGTGCCAGCTCTGGGGGCCTCCTGGGAAATCAGCCCCAGCATTTT.

The V and J genes are TRBV7-8 and TRBJ2-2; 8 positions match TRBD1. CDR1 is SGHVS and CDR2 is FQNEAQ in the germline V gene. The CDR3 covers 17 residues. After removal of 4 bases from V and 1 base from J, the junction contained 8 bases not matched to a gene. CDR3 sequence reads: CASSSRFGTGNTGELFF. The CDR3 DNA is TGTGCCAGCAGCTCCCGCTTCGGGACAGGGAACACCGGGGAGCTGTTTTTT.

The table lists this clonotype with many counts. V usage is TRBV30 and J usage is TRBJ2-7; D assignment may be TRBD1 or TRBD2 (5 bases each). Germline V gene lookup returns CDR1 GTSNPN and CDR2 SVGIG (reference sequence). V was shortened by 7 bases and J by 0 bases, with 16 bases between the two germline ends. This CDR3 contains 14 residues. Here the CDR3 reads CAFQAGAGSYEQYF. The CDR3 DNA follows: TGTGCCTTCCAGGCCGGGGCCGGCTCCTACGAGCAGTACTTC.

Only a few counts were recorded for this clonotype. V is TRBV28 and J is TRBJ1-4; unclear D gene. Germline CDR1 and CDR2: MDHEN and SYDVKM. V was shortened by 8 bases and J by 2 bases, with 15 bases between the two germline ends. The CDR3 runs to 15 residues. As DNA, the CDR3 is TGTGCCAGCCGTTCGGTAGACTATACTAATGAAAAACTGTTTTTT. Its translation is CASRSVDYTNEKLFF.

The CDR3 nucleotides are TGTGCCAGCAGCGTAACTAATCCGGGTGGAGAAAAACTGTTTTTT. Its protein is CASSVTNPGGEKLFF. V and J are TRBV4-2 and TRBJ1-4; D gene unclear. Germline V gene lookup returns CDR1 LGHNA and CDR2 YNFKEQ. The length of the CDR3 is 15 residues. The V end lost 5 bases, the J end lost 8 bases, and 18 bases lay between the germline ends.